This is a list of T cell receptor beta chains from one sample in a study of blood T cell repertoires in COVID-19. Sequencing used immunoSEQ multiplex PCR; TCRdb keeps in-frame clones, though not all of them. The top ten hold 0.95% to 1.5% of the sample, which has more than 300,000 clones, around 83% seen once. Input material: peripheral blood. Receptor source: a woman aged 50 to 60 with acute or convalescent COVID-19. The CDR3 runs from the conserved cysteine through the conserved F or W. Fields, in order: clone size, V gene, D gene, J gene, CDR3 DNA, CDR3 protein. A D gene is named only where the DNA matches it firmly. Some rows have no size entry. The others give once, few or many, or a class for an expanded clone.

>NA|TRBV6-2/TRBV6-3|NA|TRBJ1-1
TGTGCCAGCAGTGCCGCCCGGGGAAATACTGAAGCTTTCTTT
CASSAARGNTEAFF
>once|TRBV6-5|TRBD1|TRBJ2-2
TGTGCCAGCACCGACAGGGGGTGGGCCGGGGAGCTGTTTTTT
CASTDRGWAGELFF
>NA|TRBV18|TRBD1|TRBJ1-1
TGTGCCAGCTCATCATCCGGGACAGGGGCGGTGAACACTGAAGCTTTCTTT
CASSSSGTGAVNTEAFF
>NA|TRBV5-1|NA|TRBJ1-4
TGCGCCAGCAGCTTGGTGGGCAGCCTGAATGAAAAACTGTTTTTT
CASSLVGSLNEKLFF
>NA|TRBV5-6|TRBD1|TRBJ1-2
TGTGCCAGCACCATACCCGGGACAGGGGTTTATGGCTACACCTTC
CASTIPGTGVYGYTF
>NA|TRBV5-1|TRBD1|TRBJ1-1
TGCGCCAGCAGCGGATCAGGGGGAAACACTGAAGCTTTCTTT
CASSGSGGNTEAFF
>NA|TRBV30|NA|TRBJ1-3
TGTGCCTGGAGTACTAGGGGAAACACCATATATTTT
CAWSTRGNTIYF
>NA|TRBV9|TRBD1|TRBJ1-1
TGTGCCAGCAGCGTAGTGACAGGGGTAGGTGAAGCTTTCTTT
CASSVVTGVGEAFF
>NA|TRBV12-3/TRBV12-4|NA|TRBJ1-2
TGTGCCAGCAGTTTAACAGAGTATGGCTACACCTTC
CASSLTEYGYTF
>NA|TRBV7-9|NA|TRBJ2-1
TGTGCCAGCAGCGTAACCGTGGGGGCAGAGGGTAATGAGCAGTTCTTC
CASSVTVGAEGNEQFF
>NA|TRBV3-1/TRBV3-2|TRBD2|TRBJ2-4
TGTGCCAGCAGCCAAGTTGCGGGGGGGCCATCGACCATTCAGTACTTC
CASSQVAGGPSTIQYF
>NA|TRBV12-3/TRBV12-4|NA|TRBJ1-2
TGTGCCAGCAGTTTACAGGTCTATGGCTACACCTTC
CASSLQVYGYTF
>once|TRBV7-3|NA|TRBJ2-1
TGTGCCAGCAGCTCGTCTAGCTCCTACAATGAGCAGTTCTTC
CASSSSSSYNEQFF
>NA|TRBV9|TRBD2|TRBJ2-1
TGTGCCAGCAGCGTAGACCCGGGACTAGCCGGGAATGAGCAGTTCTTC
CASSVDPGLAGNEQFF
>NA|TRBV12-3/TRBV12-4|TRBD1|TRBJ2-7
TGTGCCAGCACCCAACAGGGGGTCTACGAGCAGTACTTC
CASTQQGVYEQYF
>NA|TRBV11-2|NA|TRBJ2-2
TGTGCCAGCAGCTTTGGCCTCGGGGAGCTGTTTTTT
CASSFGLGELFF
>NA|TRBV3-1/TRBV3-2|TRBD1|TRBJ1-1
TGTGCCAGCAGCTTCCGGGACAGGGGGAACACTGAAGCTTTCTTT
CASSFRDRGNTEAFF
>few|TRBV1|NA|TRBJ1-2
TGCACCAGCAGCCGGAAATGGGGGACAGTCCTTAACTATGGCTACACCTTC
CTSSRKWGTVLNYGYTF
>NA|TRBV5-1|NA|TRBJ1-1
TGCGCCAGCAGCCCGCACACCCAGGACACTGAAGCTTTCTTT
CASSPHTQDTEAFF
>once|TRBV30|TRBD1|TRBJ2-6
TGTGCCTGGCAGGGGGCCGGGGCCAACGTCCTGACTTTC
CAWQGAGANVLTF
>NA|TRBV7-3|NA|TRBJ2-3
TGTGCCAGCAGCGAGCAGGGATACACAGATACGCAGTATTTT
CASSEQGYTDTQYF
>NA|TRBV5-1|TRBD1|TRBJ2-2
TGCGCCAGCAGCCGTGACAGGGAAACTCCGAACACCGGGGAGCTGTTTTTT
CASSRDRETPNTGELFF
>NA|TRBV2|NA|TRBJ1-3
TGTGCCAGCAGTGAAGCCAACTCTGGAAACACCATATATTTT
CASSEANSGNTIYF
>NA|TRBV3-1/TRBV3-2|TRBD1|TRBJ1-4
TGTGCCAGCAGCCTCAGGGGGCCGATAGAAAAACTGTTTTTT
CASSLRGPIEKLFF
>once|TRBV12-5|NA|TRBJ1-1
TGTGCTAGTGGTTTTTTATATACTGAAGCTTTCTTT
CASGFLYTEAFF
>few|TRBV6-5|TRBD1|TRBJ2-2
TGTGCCAGCAGTTTAAACAGGGGTGGGACCGGGGAGCTGTTTTTT
CASSLNRGGTGELFF
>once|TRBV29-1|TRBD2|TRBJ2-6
TGCAGCGTTGAGGGGGGGACTGGGGCCAACGTCCTGACTTTC
CSVEGGTGANVLTF
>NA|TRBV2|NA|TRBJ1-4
TGTGCCAGCAAGTTCGGGGGGGAAAAACTGTTTTTT
CASKFGGEKLFF
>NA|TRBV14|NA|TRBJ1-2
TGTGCCAGCAGCCCCGGGACATTCTATGGCTACACCTTC
CASSPGTFYGYTF
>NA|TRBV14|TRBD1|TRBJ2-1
TGTGCCAGCAGCTTAACGGGGACAGGGTACAATGAGCAGTTCTTC
CASSLTGTGYNEQFF
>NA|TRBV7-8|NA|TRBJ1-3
TGTGCCAGCAGCTTATTACCAGGGCCCACTGGAAACACCATATATTTT
CASSLLPGPTGNTIYF
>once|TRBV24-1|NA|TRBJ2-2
TGTGCCAGTTCAGGCCCCGAGGGTTCCGGGGAGCTGTTTTTT
CASSGPEGSGELFF
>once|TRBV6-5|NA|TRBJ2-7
TGTGCCAGCAGTTCGGACAGCCCCTACGAGCAGTACTTC
CASSSDSPYEQYF
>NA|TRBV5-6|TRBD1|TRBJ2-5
TGTGCCAGCAGCTTGGTAACAGGGGGGCGCCAAGAGACCCAGTACTTC
CASSLVTGGRQETQYF
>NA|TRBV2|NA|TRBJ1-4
TGTGCCAGCAGTGAAGCCCGGGAGAGGGAAAAACTGTTTTTT
CASSEAREREKLFF
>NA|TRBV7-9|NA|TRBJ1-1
TGTGCCAGCAGCTTAGCTGGCATCACTGAAGCTTTCTTT
CASSLAGITEAFF
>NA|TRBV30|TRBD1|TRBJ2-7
TGTGCCTGGAGTGTACAGGGGGGGCAGTACTTC
CAWSVQGGQYF
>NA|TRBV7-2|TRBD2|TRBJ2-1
TGTGCCAGCAAAACCCAACCCTTAGCGGGGGGCCACAATGAGCAGTTCTTC
CASKTQPLAGGHNEQFF
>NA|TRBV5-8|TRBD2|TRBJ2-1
TGTGCCAGCAGCACCATAGCGGGAGGGATCAATGAGCAGTTCTTC
CASSTIAGGINEQFF
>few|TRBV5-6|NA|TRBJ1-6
TGTGCCAGCAGCCGAACATCAGACTATTCACCCCTCCACTTT
CASSRTSDYSPLHF
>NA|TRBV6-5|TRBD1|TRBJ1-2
TGTGCCAGCAGTCTACGCCAGGGGGGCGGCTACACCTTC
CASSLRQGGGYTF
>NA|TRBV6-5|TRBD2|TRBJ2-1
TGTGCCAGCAGACCTAGCGGGAGCTCCTACAATGAGCAGTTCTTC
CASRPSGSSYNEQFF
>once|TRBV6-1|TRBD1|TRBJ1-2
TGTGCCAGCAGTGAATTATTGGCCGGGACAGTGAAAAACTATGGCTACACCTTC
CASSELLAGTVKNYGYTF
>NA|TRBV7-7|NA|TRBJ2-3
TGTGCCAGCAGCCCGGGAAGCAGGGGTTTGGATACGCAGTATTTT
CASSPGSRGLDTQYF
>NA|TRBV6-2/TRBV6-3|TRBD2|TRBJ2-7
TGTGCCAGCAGCCAACCGACTAGCGGACCCTACGAGCAGTACTTC
CASSQPTSGPYEQYF
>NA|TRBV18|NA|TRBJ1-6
TGTGCCAGCTCACCCTTCCCCCGGTCACCCCTCCACTTT
CASSPFPRSPLHF
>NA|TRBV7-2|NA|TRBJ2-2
TGTGCCAGCAGCTTGGCCGGGGCCGGGGAGCTGTTTTTT
CASSLAGAGELFF
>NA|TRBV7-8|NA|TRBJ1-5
TGTGCCAGCAGCTTAGTAGCCCGGACAGCTAATCAGCCCCAGCATTTT
CASSLVARTANQPQHF
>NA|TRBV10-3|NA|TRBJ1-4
TGTGCCATCAGTCGGGCAGGGAGGGAAACTAATGAAAAACTGTTTTTT
CAISRAGRETNEKLFF
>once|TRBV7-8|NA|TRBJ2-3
TGTGCCAGCAGCTTAGAAACCAGGAGCACAGATACGCAGTATTTT
CASSLETRSTDTQYF
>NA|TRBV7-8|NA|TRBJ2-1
TGTGCCAGCAGCCCGCAAGGGGATGAGCAGTTCTTC
CASSPQGDEQFF
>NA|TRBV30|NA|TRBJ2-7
TGTGCCTGGAGTATCGGCGCGGGCTCCTACGAGCAGTACTTC
CAWSIGAGSYEQYF
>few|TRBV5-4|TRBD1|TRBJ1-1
TGTGCCACCCTCATACTCGACAGGGTAAACACTGAAGCTTTCTTT
CATLILDRVNTEAFF
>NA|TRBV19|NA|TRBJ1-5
TGTGCCAGTAGTATAGTTTTGGGGGGGAATCAGCCCCAGCATTTT
CASSIVLGGNQPQHF
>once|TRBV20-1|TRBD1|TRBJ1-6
TGCAGTGCTAGTTCCGGGACAGGGGAAAATTCACCCCTCCACTTT
CSASSGTGENSPLHF
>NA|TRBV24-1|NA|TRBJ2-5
TGTGCCACCAGTGATTTGAAATGGAGGGATCAAGAGACCCAGTACTTC
CATSDLKWRDQETQYF
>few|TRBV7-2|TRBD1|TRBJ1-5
TGTGCCAGCAGCCCAACAGGGGTCAGCAATCAGCCCCAGCATTTT
CASSPTGVSNQPQHF
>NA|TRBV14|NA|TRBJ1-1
TGTGCCAGCAGCCCAAGAGAGGGCAGGAAGAACACTGAAGCTTTCTTT
CASSPREGRKNTEAFF